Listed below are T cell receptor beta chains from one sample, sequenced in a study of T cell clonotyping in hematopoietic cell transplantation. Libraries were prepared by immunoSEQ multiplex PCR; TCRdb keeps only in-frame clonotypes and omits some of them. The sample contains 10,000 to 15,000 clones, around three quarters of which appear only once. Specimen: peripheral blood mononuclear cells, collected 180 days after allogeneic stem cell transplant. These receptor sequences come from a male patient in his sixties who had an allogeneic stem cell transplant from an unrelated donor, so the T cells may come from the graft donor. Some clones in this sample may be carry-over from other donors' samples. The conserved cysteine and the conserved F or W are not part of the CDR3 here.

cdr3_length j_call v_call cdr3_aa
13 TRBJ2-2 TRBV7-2 ASAWTSGTTGELF
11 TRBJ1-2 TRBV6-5 ASRAGLSFGYT
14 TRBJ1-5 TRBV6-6 ASCADRGGRLQPQH
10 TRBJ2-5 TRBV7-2 ASSLVIGAQY
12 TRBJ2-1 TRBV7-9 ASSPSESYNEQF
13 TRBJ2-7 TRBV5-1 ASSSSGGKGYEQY
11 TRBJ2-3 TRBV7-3 ASSLGGTDTQY
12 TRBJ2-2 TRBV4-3 ASSQGQNTGELF
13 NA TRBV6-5 ASRQGGQESYEQY
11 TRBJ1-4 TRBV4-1 ASSQERHEKLF
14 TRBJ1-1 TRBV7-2 ASSLDPDRLNTEAF
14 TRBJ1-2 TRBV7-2 ASSSGQGATNYGYT
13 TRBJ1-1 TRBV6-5 ASRGQGAGNTEAF
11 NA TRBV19 ASSADSQETQY
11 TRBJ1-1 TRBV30 AWSVESRPEAF
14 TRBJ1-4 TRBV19 ASSSLSGTGREKLF
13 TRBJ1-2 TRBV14 ASSTTRTAPYGYT
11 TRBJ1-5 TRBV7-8 ASSDIRDMPQH
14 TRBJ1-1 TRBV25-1 ASSEWDTDLNTEAF
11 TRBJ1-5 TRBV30 AWSRQGGQPQH
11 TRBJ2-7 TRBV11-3 ASSYEGSYEQY
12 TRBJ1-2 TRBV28 ASSSSPLNYGYT
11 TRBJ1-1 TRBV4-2 ASSQDLREVAF
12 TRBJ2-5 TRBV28 ASSFDVGRETQY
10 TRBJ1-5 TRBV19 ASSIGNQPQH
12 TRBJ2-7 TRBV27 ASSYGPGTVEQY
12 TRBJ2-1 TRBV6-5 ASRRQGGANEQF
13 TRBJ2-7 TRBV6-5 ASSVVPGPSYEQY
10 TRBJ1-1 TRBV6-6 ASSLGKTEAF
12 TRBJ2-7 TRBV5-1 ASSFEVPHYEQY
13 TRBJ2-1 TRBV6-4 ASSEKDRGYNEQF
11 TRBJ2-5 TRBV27 ASSATVGRGQY
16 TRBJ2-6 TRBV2 ASRDQGQVLSGANVLT
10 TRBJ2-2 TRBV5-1 ASSSYTGELF
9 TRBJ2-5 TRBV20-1 SVGSQETQY
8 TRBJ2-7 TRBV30 AWLGYEQY
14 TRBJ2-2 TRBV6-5 ASSFLRTSGTGELF
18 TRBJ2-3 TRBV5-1 ASSLGRGQGDLLSTDTQY
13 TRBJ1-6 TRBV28 ASSSMYELSSPLH
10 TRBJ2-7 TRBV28 ASRHDSYEQY
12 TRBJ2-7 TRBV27 ASSVSEISYEQY
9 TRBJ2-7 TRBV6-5 ASSDAAKQY
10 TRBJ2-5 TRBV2 ASSDEIVSQY
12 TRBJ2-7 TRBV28 ASSPRDRVYGQY
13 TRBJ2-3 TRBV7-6 ASSFSSGYTDTQY
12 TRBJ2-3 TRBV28 ASTDATSTDTQY
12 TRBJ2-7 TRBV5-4 ASRPDRGTYEQY
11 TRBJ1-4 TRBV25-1 ASSEPGQGRLF
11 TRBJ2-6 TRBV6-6 ASMSSGANVLT
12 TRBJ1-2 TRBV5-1 ASSLVRGDYGYT
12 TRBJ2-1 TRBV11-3 ASSPTRSYNEQF